This entry lists 30 T cell receptor beta chains sequenced from one sample in a study of blood T cell repertoires in COVID-19. Profiling relied on immunoSEQ multiplex PCR, and the TCRdb table lists in-frame clones only, not all of them. This sample has fewer than 250,000 clones, with over 80% found just once. The sequenced material came from peripheral blood. The source is an older woman with active or convalescent COVID-19.

V usage is TRBV18 and J usage is TRBJ2-2, with 7 nucleotides matching TRBD2. The germline V gene has CDR1 KGHSH and CDR2 LQKENI. After removal of 3 bases from V and 5 bases from J, the junction contained 9 bases not matched to a gene. This CDR3 contains 16 residues. The CDR3 coding sequence is TGTGCCAGCTCACCTGAGGCTAGCGGTACAACCGGGGAGCTGTTTTTT. Residues: CASSPEASGTTGELFF.

The rearrangement joins TRBV3-1 (or the pseudogene TRBV3-2) to TRBJ2-5; TRBD1 matches at 9 bases. Per germline, CDR1 LGHDT and CDR2 YNNKEL (reference sequence). The CDR3 extends over 16 amino acids. V gave up 7 bases and J gave up 2 bases; unmatched junction bases: 11. CDR3 bases: TGTGCCAGCAAAGGGGTCCCGGGACAGGGACAAGAGACCCAGTACTTC. Its translation: CASKGVPGQGQETQYF.

The chain recombines TRBV21-1 with TRBJ2-7; TRBD2 was called by the table and not checked on the DNA. TRBV21-1 is shown as a pseudogene. The CDR3 has 14 amino acids. CDR3 in amino acids: CASSLRLASDEQYV. The CDR3 DNA sequence: TGTGCCAGCAGTCTTCGACTAGCCTCTGACGAGCAGTACGTC.

The chain joins TRBV5-6 to TRBJ1-5; possible D gene TRBD1, 6 bases. Looked up from germline, CDR1 is SGHDT and CDR2 is YYEEEE. V gave up 2 bases and J gave up 6 bases, with 12 bases separating them. This CDR3 region has 14 residues. The CDR3 is CASSFLQGSQPQHF. Written as DNA, the CDR3 is TGTGCCAGCAGCTTTCTCCAGGGGAGTCAGCCCCAGCATTTT. The full variable domain, in which reference TRBV5-6 and TRBJ1-5 provide the parts outside the CDR3, is DAGVTQSPTHLIKTRGQQVTLRCSPKSGHDTVSWYQQALGQGPQFIFQYYEEEERQRGNFPDRFSGHQFPNYSSELNVNALLLGDSALYLCASSFLQGSQPQHFGDGTRLSIL.

The chain joins TRBV28 to TRBJ2-2; D remains ambiguous. This CDR3 is built from 12 residues. Germline loops: CDR1 MDHEN, CDR2 SYDVKM. The germline V and J ends were trimmed by 7 bases and 1 base, with 4 bases remaining between them. The CDR3 loop reads CASTLNTGELFF. CDR3 in DNA: TGTGCCAGCACCCTGAACACCGGGGAGCTGTTTTTT.

This chain joins TRBV29-1 and TRBJ1-1, with D possibly being TRBD1 (6 bases). This CDR3 contains 12 residues. Per germline, CDR1 SQVTM and CDR2 ANQGSEA. V was trimmed by 7 bases and J by 0 bases, leaving 9 bases between them. DNA of the CDR3: TGCAGCGCGACAGGCATGAACACTGAAGCTTTCTTT. Its protein is CSATGMNTEAFF. The full variable domain, rest sourced from reference TRBV29-1 and TRBJ1-1, is SAVISQKPSRDICQRGTSLTIQCQVDSQVTMMFWYRQQPGQSLTLIATANQGSEATYESGFVIDKFPISRPNLTFSTLTVSNMSPEDSSIYLCSATGMNTEAFFGQGTRLTVV.

V is TRBV29-1 and J is TRBJ2-5; 8 nucleotides match TRBD2. The CDR3 is made up of 14 amino acids. V shed 5 bases and J 7 bases; nucleotides not matched to a gene: 12. Germline V lookup: CDR1 SQVTM, CDR2 ANQGSEA. CDR3 sequence (DNA): TGCAGCGTTTTCTACCGGGGACTAGATGTGACCCAGTACTTC. Translation: CSVFYRGLDVTQYF. Using reference TRBV29-1 and TRBJ2-5 for the parts outside the CDR3, the full variable domain is SAVISQKPSRDICQRGTSLTIQCQVDSQVTMMFWYRQQPGQSLTLIATANQGSEATYESGFVIDKFPISRPNLTFSTLTVSNMSPEDSSIYLCSVFYRGLDVTQYFGPGTRLLVL.

This chain links TRBV6-8 with TRBJ1-5, with D perhaps matching TRBD1 (6 bases). With 0 bases removed from V and 0 bases from J, the gap between germline ends came to 9 bases. This CDR3 spans 16 amino acids. Germline CDR1 is MNHGY and CDR2 is SAAAGT. The CDR3 DNA reads TGTGCCAGCAGTTACTCTTCGGACAGTAGCAATCAGCCCCAGCATTTT. Amino acids: CASSYSSDSSNQPQHF.

The rearrangement links TRBV10-3 to TRBJ1-4; D gene uncertain. With 0 bases removed from V and 0 bases from J, the gap between germline ends came to 11 bases. The CDR3 consists of 17 residues. Germline-derived CDR1 and CDR2 are ENHRY and SYGVKD. CDR3 amino acids: CAISESGTVATNEKLFF. The CDR3 DNA reads as TGTGCCATCAGTGAGTCGGGCACGGTTGCAACTAATGAAAAACTGTTTTTT.

This rearrangement joins TRBV4-2 to TRBJ2-2, with TRBD1 matching 7 bases. This CDR3 region has 16 residues. CDR1 is LGHNA, CDR2 YNFKEQ, per germline. The J segment lost 6 bases and the V segment lost 4 bases, leaving 11 bases of the junction unmatched. The CDR3 reads CASSLDGTARAGELFF. CDR3 coding DNA: TGTGCCAGCAGCCTAGATGGGACAGCCCGGGCCGGGGAGCTGTTTTTT.

The gene calls are TRBV7-6 and TRBJ2-1; 9 nucleotides agree with TRBD1. The V and J ends lost 0 bases and 8 bases, in that order; junction bases with no gene match: 8. CDR3 size: 16 residues. The V gene's germline CDR1 is SGHVS and CDR2 FNYEAQ. The CDR3 sequence is CASSLAGTGPLDEQFF. The CDR3 bases are TGTGCCAGCAGCTTAGCCGGGACAGGGCCCCTTGATGAGCAGTTCTTC.

V gene TRBV20-1 combines with J gene TRBJ1-1; D unresolved. The CDR3 loop spans 11 amino acids. Per the germline V gene, CDR1 is DFQATT and CDR2 is SNEGSKA (reference sequence). V lost 6 bases, J lost 11 bases, and 16 bases lay in between. The CDR3 DNA is TGCAGTGCCCAAACGGGGTGGTTGGCTTTCTTT. This translates into CSAQTGWLAFF.

The table lists this clone with a count of one. V gene TRBV24-1 combines with J gene TRBJ2-3; TRBD1 agrees at 7 bases. The CDR3 length is 14 residues. Germline values: CDR1 KGHDR, CDR2 SFDVKD. V gave up 7 bases and J gave up 3 bases; unmatched junction bases: 6. The CDR3 nucleotides are TGTGCCACCAGAGCAACAGGGGAGACAGATACGCAGTATTTT. As protein: CATRATGETDTQYF.

This chain connects TRBV9 to TRBJ2-3; the D is unclear. The germline CDR1 and CDR2 sequences are SGDLS and YYNGEE. The CDR3 length is 12 residues. V gave up 0 bases and J gave up 12 bases, with 11 bases separating them. The CDR3 DNA reads TGTGCCAGCAGCGTAGAGCAGGCCCACCAGTATTTT. Protein sequence: CASSVEQAHQYF.

This rearrangement joins TRBV5-1 to TRBJ2-7; tentatively, D is TRBD2 (6 bases). V was shortened by 1 base and J by 5 bases, with 16 bases between the two germline ends. CDR1 and CDR2 from the germline V gene are SGHRS and YFSETQ. The CDR3 runs 15 residues. The CDR3: CASSLRPSDRDEQYF. In DNA form, the CDR3 reads TGCGCCAGCAGCTTGCGGCCTAGCGATCGCGACGAGCAGTACTTC.

This clone was seen only a few times. The chain links TRBV29-1 to TRBJ1-1; the D is unclear. Trimming removed 5 bases at V and 11 bases at J, with 15 bases between. The CDR3 has 11 residues. In germline, CDR1 is SQVTM, CDR2 ANQGSEA. CDR3 coding DNA: TGCAGCGTTTGTGCCCCCATCGAGGCTTTCTTT. Translation gives CSVCAPIEAFF.

The chain combines TRBV10-3 with TRBJ2-3, with 13 bases lining up with TRBD2. CDR1 and CDR2 from the germline V gene are ENHRY and SYGVKD. The CDR3 has 18 residues. Trimming at V came to 2 bases and at J to 0 bases, leaving 5 bases not matched to a gene. The CDR3 is CAISERGLAGTSTDTQYF. The CDR3 DNA reads as TGTGCCATCAGTGAGCGGGGACTAGCGGGGACTAGCACAGATACGCAGTATTTT.

The V gene is TRBV5-1, the J gene TRBJ2-2; a possible D gene is TRBD1 (5 bases). Germline lookup yields CDR1 SGHRS and CDR2 YFSETQ. V dropped 2 bases and J dropped 0 bases, with 11 bases sitting between them. This CDR3 is built from 16 residues. Written as DNA, the CDR3 is TGCGCCAGCAGCTTAAGACCACAGGCGAACACCGGGGAGCTGTTTTTT. Protein product: CASSLRPQANTGELFF.

The DNA of the CDR3 is TGTGCCAGCAGCCGGGACAGGGGATCTGCTGGCTACACCTTC. This codes for CASSRDRGSAGYTF. The gene calls are TRBV7-2 and TRBJ1-2; 10 positions match TRBD1. The CDR3 runs 14 residues. Germline V gene lookup returns CDR1 SGHTA and CDR2 FQGNSA. V lost 5 bases to trimming and J lost 7 bases; unmatched junction nucleotides: 7.

The V gene is TRBV19, the J gene TRBJ2-5; TRBD1 matches at 8 bases. Germline CDR1 reads LNHDA; CDR2 reads SQIVND (reference sequence). With V trimmed by 6 bases and J by 5 bases, 5 bases remained unmatched. The CDR3 sequence is 13 residues long. CDR3 nucleotides: TGTGCCAGTAGCCCGACAGGGGTGGAGACCCAGTACTTC. It yields the protein CASSPTGVETQYF.

This clone has only one observation. The V and J genes are TRBV11-2 and TRBJ2-1, with 9 bases that match TRBD2. With V trimmed by 5 bases and J by 6 bases, 8 bases remained unmatched. CDR1 SGHAT and CDR2 FQNNGV come from the germline V gene. The CDR3 contains 15 residues. The CDR3 coding sequence is TGTGCCAGCAGCCGAGGGGCGGGAGGGCTCAATGAGCAGTTCTTC. This translates into CASSRGAGGLNEQFF.

The chain carries TRBV11-2 and TRBJ1-1; 10 bases agree with TRBD1. The J segment lost 2 bases and the V segment lost 0 bases, leaving 3 bases of the junction unmatched. The germline CDR1 and CDR2 sequences are SGHAT and FQNNGV. This CDR3 has 16 residues. CDR3 in amino acids: CASSLDWTGGNTEAFF. CDR3 nucleotides: TGTGCCAGCAGCTTAGATTGGACAGGGGGAAACACTGAAGCTTTCTTT.

CDR3 DNA: TGCGCCAGCAGCCAACCCAGGGGGCTCACAGATACGCAGTATTTT. Its translation is CASSQPRGLTDTQYF. The chain has TRBV4-1 and TRBJ2-3; 8 bases are a match to TRBD1. CDR1 MGHRA and CDR2 YSYEKL come from the germline V gene. The CDR3 contains 15 residues. V lost 2 bases and J lost 2; bases outside the gene matches: 3.

The rearrangement joins TRBV27 to TRBJ2-1; 10 bases align to TRBD1. V gave up 4 bases and J gave up 0 bases; unmatched junction bases: 12. Germline V gene data show CDR1 as MNHEY and CDR2 as SMNVEV (reference sequence). This CDR3 comprises 19 residues. The CDR3 bases are TGTGCCAGCAGTTACGGGACAGGGGCCGATAAAAGCTCCTACAATGAGCAGTTCTTC. Amino acids: CASSYGTGADKSSYNEQFF.

The rearrangement links TRBV18 to TRBJ2-1; no reliable D call. The CDR3 totals 15 residues. From germline, CDR1 is KGHSH and CDR2 LQKENI. V gave up 1 base and J gave up 1 base, with 8 bases separating them. CDR3 residues: CASSPRQDSYNEQFF. CDR3 in DNA: TGTGCCAGCTCACCACGGCAGGATTCCTACAATGAGCAGTTCTTC.

The chain recombines TRBV3-1 (or the pseudogene TRBV3-2) with TRBJ1-2; possibly TRBD1 for D (5 bases). This CDR3 comprises 16 residues. Per germline, CDR1 LGHDT and CDR2 YNNKEL (reference sequence). The V end was cut by 0 bases, the J end by 0 bases, with 11 bases between. The CDR3 here is CASSQETGRSNYGYTF. The CDR3 DNA follows: TGTGCCAGCAGCCAAGAAACAGGACGATCTAACTATGGCTACACCTTC.

The V call is TRBV10-3, the J call TRBJ2-1; the match to TRBD1 covers 8 bases. Germline assignment: CDR1 ENHRY and CDR2 SYGVKD. The junction had 7 bases not matched to a gene; V was cut back by 5 bases and J by 7 bases. The CDR3 spans 14 residues. CDR3 nucleotides: TGTGCCATCAGTATAGGACAGGGTGGGAATGAGCAGTTCTTC. Translating it yields CAISIGQGGNEQFF.

The rearrangement joins TRBV6-5 to TRBJ2-3; 8 bases fit TRBD2. The CDR3 is made up of 15 amino acids. Germline V CDR1 and CDR2: MNHEY, SVGAGI. V lost 7 bases, J lost 0 bases, and 6 bases stayed unmatched. CDR3 in DNA: TGTGCCAGCAATTCGGCTAGCGGGAGCACAGATACGCAGTATTTT. Amino acids: CASNSASGSTDTQYF.

The chain joins TRBV4-2 to TRBJ2-1; D unclear. The CDR3 consists of 15 residues. The ends were cut back, 0 bases at V and 4 bases at J, with 10 bases in the middle. Germline CDR1 reads LGHNA; CDR2 reads YNFKEQ. The CDR3, as DNA: TGTGCCAGCAGCCAAGATGTTGCGGTTTACAATGAGCAGTTCTTC. It codes for CASSQDVAVYNEQFF.

In this sample, this clone turned up a few times. The rearrangement links TRBV10-3 to TRBJ2-1; D may be TRBD2 (5 bases). CDR3 size: 16 residues. Between the trimmed V and J ends, which lost 4 bases and 4 bases, there was a span of 17 bases. CDR1 ENHRY and CDR2 SYGVKD come from the germline V gene. In DNA, the CDR3 is TGTGCCATCAGTGGTGGAGACCGGGGTACATACAATGAGCAGTTCTTC. This encodes CAISGGDRGTYNEQFF.